Shown below are 25 T cell receptor beta chains from a single sample sequenced in a study of T cell responses to AZD1222 COVID-19 vaccine. The table came from immunoSEQ multiplex PCR; TCRdb's copy has only in-frame clones and leaves some out. This sample has about 150,000 clones; less than 95% occur once, and the top ten carry approximately 1.8%. The sample here was peripheral blood, taken on day 0 of AZD1222 vaccination. The receptors originated from an adult in good health.

This chain links TRBV18 with TRBJ1-2, with 8 bases identical to TRBD1. The trim removed 3 bases at V and 4 bases at J, leaving 4 bases unmatched. Germline V lookup: CDR1 KGHSH, CDR2 LQKENI. CDR3 length: 14 residues. CDR3: CASSPGQGGYGYTF. The CDR3 DNA reads as TGTGCCAGCTCACCCGGACAGGGCGGCTATGGCTACACCTTC.

The J gene is TRBJ1-2, the V gene TRBV14; D perhaps matches TRBD1 (5 bases). Looked up from germline, CDR1 is SGHDN and CDR2 is FVKESK. The CDR3 loop spans 15 amino acids. V gave up 4 bases and J gave up 2 bases, with 14 bases separating them. The DNA for the CDR3 is TGTGCCAGCAGCCGCGGGACTCAACCAAACTATGGCTACACCTTC. Translated, it gives CASSRGTQPNYGYTF.

The chain recombines TRBV11-2 with TRBJ1-1; 7 nucleotides align to TRBD1. Germline CDR1 and CDR2: SGHAT and FQNNGV. This CDR3 contains 14 residues. Trimming at V came to 2 bases and at J to 4 bases, leaving 4 bases not matched to a gene. The CDR3 sequence: CASSLQGVITEAFF. Written as DNA, the CDR3 is TGTGCCAGCAGCTTACAGGGGGTGATCACTGAAGCTTTCTTT. The entire variable domain, with the rest obtained from reference TRBV11-2 and TRBJ1-1, is as follows: EAGVAQSPRYKIIEKRQSVAFWCNPISGHATLYWYQQILGQGPKLLIQFQNNGVVDDSQLPKDRFSAERLKGVDSTLKIQPAKLEDSAVYLCASSLQGVITEAFFGQGTRLTVV.

This sequence joins TRBV6-5 and TRBJ2-5; 8 positions agree with TRBD1. The V gene end was trimmed by 6 bases and the J gene end by 2 bases; junction bases not matched to a gene: 8. There are 15 residues in the CDR3. Germline CDR1 and CDR2: MNHEY and SVGAGI. The CDR3 region has the DNA TGTGCCAGCAGGTGGGGACAGGCCACGCAAGAGACCCAGTACTTC. Translation gives CASRWGQATQETQYF.

This clone was seen a single time. The rearrangement joins TRBV27 to TRBJ1-2; no definite D call. V was shortened by 6 bases and J by 4 bases, with 21 bases between the two germline ends. The CDR3 is 16 residues long. Per the germline V gene, CDR1 is MNHEY and CDR2 is SMNVEV (reference sequence). CDR3 nucleotides: TGTGCCAGCAGCCCCCTTGGGGTTAAAGAGAGCTATGGCTACACCTTC. Amino acid sequence: CASSPLGVKESYGYTF.

This clone has just a few counts. The chain joins TRBV7-9 to TRBJ1-3; TRBD1 agrees at 7 bases. Germline-derived CDR1 and CDR2 are SEHNR and FQNEAQ (reference sequence). V shed 6 bases and J 3 bases; nucleotides not matched to a gene: 11. The CDR3 has 16 residues. The CDR3: CASSSIPGGFGNTIYF. The DNA of the CDR3 is TGTGCCAGCAGTTCTATCCCAGGGGGTTTTGGAAACACCATATATTTT.

This clone is medium-sized (0.01 to 0.1%) in the sample. V gene TRBV6-2 or TRBV6-3 combines with J gene TRBJ1-1, with 7 positions matching TRBD1. The CDR3 covers 16 residues. Germline CDR1 MNHEY, CDR2 SVGEGT. V shed 4 bases and J 1 base; nucleotides not matched to a gene: 9. The CDR3 DNA reads TGTGCCAGCAGTTCATCTTGGGGACAGAAGAACACTGAAGCTTTCTTT. It encodes CASSSSWGQKNTEAFF.

V and J are TRBV6-1 and TRBJ1-1; no clear D. The V end was cut by 1 base, the J end by 8 bases, with 11 bases between. This CDR3 has 13 amino acids. Germline V gene lookup returns CDR1 MNHNS and CDR2 SASEGT. The CDR3 loop is CASSEDPLTEAFF. The DNA for the CDR3 is TGTGCCAGCAGTGAAGATCCCCTCACGGAAGCTTTCTTT.

The CDR3: CASSLGTGANEQYF. The CDR3 bases are TGTGCCAGCAGCCTCGGGACAGGGGCGAACGAGCAGTACTTC. The J gene is TRBJ2-7, the V gene TRBV3-1 (or the pseudogene TRBV3-2), with 10 positions matching TRBD1. The CDR3 totals 14 residues. The ends lost 4 bases at V and 5 bases at J; junction bases unmatched: 5. The germline gives CDR1 LGHDT, CDR2 YNNKEL (reference sequence).

This clone was recorded only once. The chain recombines TRBV14 with TRBJ2-7; D gene uncertain. Germline V CDR1 and CDR2: SGHDN, FVKESK. Trimming took 0 bases from V and 3 from J, leaving 3 bases between them. CDR3 size: 12 residues. CDR3 nucleotides: TGTGCCAGCAGCCAAGATCACTACGAGCAGTACTTC. Translation: CASSQDHYEQYF. Combining the CDR3 with reference TRBV14 and TRBJ2-7 gives the whole variable domain EAGVTQFPSHSVIEKGQTVTLRCDPISGHDNLYWYRRVMGKEIKFLLHFVKESKQDESGMPNNRFLAERTGGTYSTLKVQPAELEDSGVYFCASSQDHYEQYFGPGTRLTVT.

CDR3 in amino acids: CASSPGTHDTEAFF. Written as DNA, the CDR3 is TGTGCCAGCAGCCCCGGGACACATGACACTGAAGCTTTCTTT. The gene calls are TRBV9 and TRBJ1-1; a weak D match, TRBD1 (6 bases). This CDR3 has 14 amino acids. V lost 4 bases and J 3 bases, leaving 13 bases between the germline ends. Looked up from germline, CDR1 is SGDLS and CDR2 is YYNGEE.

The chain has TRBV27 and TRBJ2-7; 8 nucleotides line up with TRBD2. Trimming at V came to 5 bases and at J to 0 bases, leaving 3 bases not matched to a gene. The CDR3 spans 14 residues. From germline, CDR1 is MNHEY and CDR2 SMNVEV (reference sequence). The DNA for the CDR3 is TGTGCCAGCAGTACCAGCGGGAGCTCCTACGAGCAGTACTTC. Protein product: CASSTSGSSYEQYF.

The J gene is TRBJ2-2, the V gene TRBV14, with D unresolved. Germline CDR1 and CDR2: SGHDN and FVKESK. CDR3 length: 13 residues. The V end was cut by 1 base, the J end by 5 bases, with 5 bases between. The CDR3 coding sequence is TGTGCCAGCAGCCAAGGAAGAACCGGGGAGCTGTTTTTT. Residues: CASSQGRTGELFF.

The chain employs TRBV5-8 and TRBJ1-1; TRBD1 matches at 9 bases. The CDR3 is made up of 17 amino acids. In germline, CDR1 is SGHTS, CDR2 YDEGEE. V shed 4 bases, J shed 0 bases, and the junction held 10 bases outside the gene matches. The CDR3 is CASSLGQGLSMNTEAFF. The CDR3 DNA follows: TGTGCCAGCAGCCTTGGACAGGGGCTATCGATGAACACTGAAGCTTTCTTT. Based on the CDR3 plus reference TRBV5-8 and TRBJ1-1, the full variable domain is EAGVTQSPTHLIKTRGQQATLRCSPISGHTSVYWYQQALGLGLQFLLWYDEGEERNRGNFPPRFSGRQFPNYSSELNVNALELEDSALYLCASSLGQGLSMNTEAFFGQGTRLTVV.

J is TRBJ1-2 and V is TRBV6-5; possible D gene TRBD1, 5 bases. Per the germline V gene, CDR1 is MNHEY and CDR2 is SVGAGI. The CDR3 contains 13 residues. V lost 2 bases and J 8 bases, leaving 12 bases between the germline ends. The CDR3 here is CASSYVGWDGYTF. In nucleotides, the CDR3 is TGTGCCAGCAGTTACGTAGGCTGGGACGGCTACACCTTC.

This clone was counted once. The CDR3, as DNA: TGTGCTAGTGGTTTGGTACGCGGGACCTTACTCCCCCTCTACGAGCAGTACTTC. It codes for CASGLVRGTLLPLYEQYF. V gene TRBV12-5 combines with J gene TRBJ2-7; D might be TRBD2 (6 bases). The CDR3 covers 18 residues. V was cut by 0 bases and J by 3 bases, with 21 bases left in between. Germline loops: CDR1 LGHNT, CDR2 FRNRAP.

This chain uses TRBV4-1 with TRBJ2-3; D gene uncertain. V dropped 0 bases and J dropped 2 bases, with 12 bases sitting between them. CDR3 length: 16 amino acids. CDR1 and CDR2 from the germline V gene are MGHRA and YSYEKL. The CDR3 protein is CASSQEPARNTDTQYF. Written as DNA, the CDR3 is TGCGCCAGCAGCCAAGAACCGGCACGGAACACAGATACGCAGTATTTT.

This chain links TRBV1 with TRBJ1-6; TRBD1 is the table's D call, not checked against the DNA. TRBV1 is noted as a pseudogene. This CDR3 is built from 17 residues. The chain's CDR3 is CTSSQDQAQGNNSPLHF. The CDR3 DNA is TGCACCAGCAGCCAAGATCAGGCGCAGGGGAATAATTCACCCCTCCACTTT.

V usage is TRBV10-3 and J usage is TRBJ1-1, with 8 bases aligning to TRBD1. Germline V gene lookup returns CDR1 ENHRY and CDR2 SYGVKD. This CDR3 is 14 amino acids long. With 7 bases clipped from V and 6 bases from J, the junction kept 10 bases outside the gene matches. CDR3 DNA: TGTGCCATCAAAGCAGGGGGCGAGGTATCTGAAGCTTTCTTT. This translates into CAIKAGGEVSEAFF.

The chain is built from TRBV13 and TRBJ2-7; TRBD1 might be the D (6 bases). Germline assignment: CDR1 PRHDT and CDR2 FYEKMQ (reference sequence). Trimming took 6 bases from V and 3 from J, leaving 15 bases between them. This CDR3 spans 14 amino acids. Here the CDR3 reads CASSRGGRGYEQYF. The CDR3 coding sequence is TGTGCCAGCAGTCGCGGCGGCAGGGGCTACGAGCAGTACTTC.

In this sample, this clone turned up a few times. This chain links TRBV7-2 with TRBJ1-1; TRBD1 might be the D (5 bases). The CDR3 runs to 14 residues. Looked up from germline, CDR1 is SGHTA and CDR2 is FQGNSA. Trimming took 1 base from V and 3 from J, leaving 9 bases between them. The CDR3 DNA reads as TGTGCCAGCAGCTTAGTTCCAGGGTACACTGAAGCTTTCTTT. Amino acid sequence: CASSLVPGYTEAFF. Using reference TRBV7-2 and TRBJ1-1 for the parts outside the CDR3, the full variable domain is GAGVSQSPSNKVTEKGKDVELRCDPISGHTALYWYRQSLGQGLEFLIYFQGNSAPDKSGLPSDRFSAERTGGSVSTLTIQRTQQEDSAVYLCASSLVPGYTEAFFGQGTRLTVV.

This clone was found once. The V and J genes are TRBV4-2 and TRBJ2-3; D uncertain. Trimming pared 4 bases from V and 2 bases from J, leaving 7 bases between. The CDR3 is 13 amino acids. Germline CDR1 reads LGHNA; CDR2 reads YNFKEQ. Here the CDR3 DNA reads TGTGCCAGCAGCCCCCGGCACACAGATACGCAGTATTTT. Residues: CASSPRHTDTQYF.

V gene TRBV7-6 combines with J gene TRBJ1-2, with D possibly matching TRBD1 (6 bases). The CDR3 extends over 15 amino acids. Germline V lookup: CDR1 SGHVS, CDR2 FNYEAQ. The V and J ends lost 5 bases and 2 bases respectively, with 15 bases between them. CDR3 amino acids: CASSPQQTGNYGYTF. The CDR3 DNA sequence: TGTGCCAGCAGCCCCCAGCAGACAGGAAACTATGGCTACACCTTC.

The chain links TRBV6-5 to TRBJ2-2; D is ambiguous. This CDR3 comprises 13 residues. Germline V gives CDR1 MNHEY, CDR2 SVGAGI. Trimming took 1 base from V and 4 from J, leaving 4 bases between them. CDR3 region: CASSYLSTGELFF. CDR3 DNA: TGTGCCAGCAGTTACTTGAGCACCGGGGAGCTGTTTTTT.

The rearrangement links TRBV2 to TRBJ1-5; D not resolved. The CDR3 is made up of 15 amino acids. Trimming removed 2 bases from V and 6 bases from J, with 14 bases in between. Germline loops: CDR1 SNHLY, CDR2 FYNNEI. The CDR3 bases are TGTGCCAGCAGTGAACGTGACCCGATAAGTCAGCCCCAGCATTTT. This codes for CASSERDPISQPQHF. The full variable domain, in which reference TRBV2 and TRBJ1-5 provide the parts outside the CDR3, is EPEVTQTPSHQVTQMGQEVILRCVPISNHLYFYWYRQILGQKVEFLVSFYNNEISEKSEIFDDQFSVERPDGSNFTLKIRSTKLEDSAMYFCASSERDPISQPQHFGDGTRLSIL.